This T cell receptor beta chain emerged from a study of T cell responses to AZD1222 COVID-19 vaccine (dated by TCRdb to 2020 to 2022). Study-wide context: A total of 233 trial participants underwent TCR sequencing, of whom 200 to 220 received two doses of AZD1222 and around 25 received two doses of the MenACWY control vaccine. Trial participants were enrolled by age into 18-55, 56-69 and 70-plus year subgroups, with about 150, 27 and 61 TCR-sequenced participants respectively. General findings and caveats noted by the study authors: CD4 TCRs associated with the vaccine covered the entire spike protein, and the dominant responses were in regions 160-218 and 743-854. The 56-69-year group was small, and its depth increase did not reach significance, likely because of low power. Nearly half of unique spike-specific TCRs reportedly recognized epitopes outside regions mutated in the B.1.351 and B.1.1.7 variants. Because no day 14 peak-response samples were available, repertoires were characterized only after the peak T cell response. Participants were mostly white British and included more females than males, and it was suggested by the authors that clonal diversity may have been underestimated. Conclusions about previously exposed vaccinees are limited because only five to seven AZD1222 recipients were SARS-CoV-2 seropositive at baseline. After two AZD1222 doses, spike-specific TCR breadth and depth were significantly higher than at day 0 and than in MenACWY recipients.

The junction carries 15 bases between V and J, which are trimmed by 4 bases and 6 bases respectively. CDR1 is given as MNHEY and CDR2 as SVGAGI, both from the germline V gene. Including cysteine and phenylalanine, the CDR3 has 15 amino acids. The retained sequence is limited to the CDR3, 45 bases, with the frame set at the first base. This clone was seen only a few times. What this receptor recognizes is not known. The record has no base qualities; no much larger clone is one base away. The CDR3 regions of human TCRbeta chains were analyzed by immunosequencing. The authors' pipeline ran thus. Repertoire TCRs were checked for matches against a reference library of SARS-CoV-2-specific TCRs that had been generated using the MIRA antigen-specificity platform. Breadth meant the fraction of unique TCRs that were SARS-CoV-2-associated, whereas depth meant the fraction of total T cells that were SARS-CoV-2-associated. Each spike-specific TCR was assigned to its reactive spike region and to a CD4 or CD8 class using the MIRA data. Log10-transformed breadth and depth values were compared by one-way ANOVA with Sidak's multiple comparisons tests. TCRdb retrieved this table from immuneACCESS and kept in-frame rearrangements only. Not all clones are present; in checked studies, unresolved V genes account for under half, and no reason is known for the remainder. The V and J calls and the clone size are those of that table, but D and trimming were determined from the DNA. Present in this sample are approximately 140,000 clones, 90% of which were seen just once. Together, the top ten hold about 3.3% of the sample.

What the time point label conveys for this sample: about 28 days (+/-7) after the second vaccine dose. AZD1222 recipients whose second dose came at about 4 weeks and those whose second dose came at about 12 weeks were combined into one group, since spike-specific TCR depth and breadth did not differ between the two schedules. Samples from vaccinated people were obtained from the UK trials COV001 and COV002, which included a single-blind randomized controlled phase 2/3 trial of AZD1222 (ChAdOx1 nCoV-19) in healthy adults. For TCRbeta chain sequencing, PBMC samples from trial participants were taken at day 0 and at day 28 after the second dose.

Material: peripheral blood, obtained 28 days after the second AZD1222 dose. This sequence uses TRBV6-5 and TRBJ1-4; the best D guess is TRBD1, with 6 bases matching. The receptor comes from an adult who received the AZD1222 COVID-19 vaccine. The CDR3 reads CASSSGTPGDEKLFF. The DNA sequence reads TGTGCCAGCAGTTCGGGGACACCTGGGGATGAAAAACTGTTTTTT.